What follows are 8 T cell receptor beta chains derived from one specimen sequenced in a study of shared clonotypes between healthy human individuals. Sequencing was performed with immunoSEQ multiplex PCR; in TCRdb, only in-frame clones are kept and a portion is missing. The sample includes under 550,000 clones, approximately 95% of them seen just once. What was sequenced was naive CD4+ T cells sorted from blood. Subset indicated: CD45RA+ positively selected. Receptor source: a young woman in good health.

The chain couples TRBV28 to TRBJ1-2, with 11 bases lining up with TRBD1. Germline V gives CDR1 MDHEN, CDR2 SYDVKM. This CDR3 has 15 residues. The ends lost 4 bases at V and 3 bases at J; junction bases unmatched: 4. CDR3 amino acids: CASSSRDRGYYGYTF. The CDR3, as DNA: TGTGCCAGCAGTTCCCGGGACAGGGGGTACTATGGCTACACCTTC.

The chain joins TRBV28 to TRBJ2-4; 9 bases map to TRBD1. In germline, CDR1 is MDHEN, CDR2 SYDVKM. With V trimmed by 4 bases and J by 1 base, 5 bases remained unmatched. The CDR3 runs to 16 residues. CDR3 residues: CASSSQGAKAKNIQYF. CDR3 DNA sequence: TGTGCCAGCAGTTCACAGGGGGCGAAGGCCAAAAACATTCAGTACTTC.

The genes are TRBV5-4 and TRBJ1-5; no firm D call. Germline CDR1 and CDR2: SGHNT and YYREEE (reference sequence). V shed 5 bases and J shed 6 bases, with 21 bases lying between them. CDR3 length equals 16 residues. This CDR3 is CASSSYAGAGSQPQHF. The CDR3, as DNA: TGTGCCAGCAGTTCGTACGCGGGCGCGGGGAGTCAGCCCCAGCATTTT.

The rearrangement links TRBV5-6 to TRBJ2-1; 7 bases match TRBD1. CDR1 is SGHDT and CDR2 is YYEEEE in the germline V gene. V trimming: 3 bases; J trimming: 0 bases; junction bases outside the gene matches: 15. CDR3 length: 19 residues. CDR3 region: CASSSQWGQKLSSYNEQFF. CDR3 coding DNA: TGTGCCAGCAGCTCCCAGTGGGGACAGAAGTTAAGCTCCTACAATGAGCAGTTCTTC.

The genes are TRBV28 and TRBJ1-6, with D maybe TRBD1 (6 bases). The CDR3 length is 19 residues. The germline gives CDR1 MDHEN, CDR2 SYDVKM. V lost 5 bases, J lost 0 bases, and 20 bases lay in between. CDR3 region: CASSEPGHLPSSYNSPLHF. CDR3 coding DNA: TGTGCCAGCAGTGAGCCGGGACATCTTCCGAGCTCCTATAATTCACCCCTCCACTTT.

This rearrangement joins TRBV28 to TRBJ1-5, with D maybe TRBD1 (6 bases). The CDR3 extends over 14 amino acids. Germline CDR1 MDHEN, CDR2 SYDVKM. V lost 5 bases, J lost 5 bases, and 13 bases lay in between. The chain's CDR3 is CASSLHQGYQPQHF. CDR3 in DNA: TGTGCCAGCAGTCTACACCAGGGGTATCAGCCCCAGCATTTT.

The gene calls are TRBV28 and TRBJ2-5; maybe TRBD2 (6 bases). The DNA matches TRBJ2-7 better at its end, which makes the J call doubtful. This CDR3 spans 15 amino acids. CDR1 MDHEN and CDR2 SYDVKM come from the germline V gene. This CDR3 is CASSSAGGSSYEQYF. The CDR3 DNA sequence: TGTGCCAGCAGTTCTGCTGGGGGGTCCTCCTACGAGCAGTACTTC.

The gene calls are TRBV9 and TRBJ2-7, with 13 positions matching TRBD2. CDR3 size: 21 residues. J gave up 6 bases and V 0 bases, and 21 bases lay outside the gene matches. Germline values: CDR1 SGDLS, CDR2 YYNGEE. The CDR3 loop reads CASSVATRGLAGSVSCREQYF. The CDR3 DNA reads TGTGCCAGCAGCGTAGCTACCCGGGGACTAGCGGGATCAGTAAGTTGTCGCGAGCAGTACTTC.